This entry concerns a single TCR beta chain. The antigen remains undetermined. The libraries were made with immunoSEQ version 4 in survey mode. Genomic DNA was diluted to 10 ng/uL, up to 1 ug per sample. Some clones are missing from TCRdb's copy, which holds only in-frame ones; the method was immunoSEQ multiplex PCR. The sample carries 45,000 or so clones, approximately 90% recorded once. The data derive from a study of persistence of HIV-infected CD4 T cells. Study results and limitations: TCRbeta richness was lower in CMV- and Gag-responding cells than in anti-CD3/anti-CD28-responding cells.

Nonspecific anti-CD3/anti-CD28 bead stimulation represents the broad CD4+ T cell repertoire. Sorting selected CD4+ T cells upregulating both CD40 ligand and CD69. An approximately 17-hour stimulation of CD8-depleted PBMCs used anti-CD28/CD49d costimulation, CD40-blocking antibody and enfuvirtide. This receptor was identified in an adult woman with HIV who was CMV-seropositive. Sequencing used CD4+ T cells sorted from PBMCs after approximately 19-hour stimulation, obtained from a patient who received antiretroviral therapy.

As DNA, the CDR3 is TGTGCCAGCAGTGGGGGTACAGGGAGGACTGAAGCTTTCTTT. This encodes CASSGGTGRTEAFF. The rearrangement joins TRBV2 to TRBJ1-1, with a tentative D call TRBD1 (6 bases). Trimming removed 4 bases from V and 5 bases from J, with 14 bases in between. CDR3 length equals 14 residues. Per the germline V gene, CDR1 is SNHLY and CDR2 is FYNNEI.